This TCR beta chain was identified in a study of cytomegalovirus exposure and HLA in healthy donors. Study-level findings and limits: A list of 164 TCR beta chains associated with cytomegalovirus was given.

In regard to this clone: The antigen is undetermined.

Per the germline V gene, CDR1 is SGHRS and CDR2 is YFSETQ. The CDR3 is 17 residues long. J lost 3 bases, V lost 2 bases, and 10 bases had no gene match. The PCR had 60 Vbeta and 13 Jbeta primers. Method: immunoSEQ multiplex PCR; TCRdb's copy keeps in-frame clones and lacks some. The sample holds 150,000 to 200,000 clones, about 72% seen once. Sequencing was done on a sample of PBMCs. The rearrangement links TRBV5-1 to TRBJ2-2; 7 nucleotides match TRBD2. The sequence derives from a girl under 18 in good health and CMV-seronegative. CDR3 nucleotide sequence: TGCGCCAGCAGCTTTACGGGGACCCGGGGGGACACCGGGGAGCTGTTTTTT. Residues: CASSFTGTRGDTGELFF.